The table lists the clone carrying this T cell receptor (beta chain) with many counts. Its antigen is still unknown. This entry is derived from a study of T-cell reconstitution after alpha-beta-depleted transplantation in children. General study points: The study reportedly traced alpha-beta T cells about two months after transplant to several hundred expanded graft clones. The study traced high day-60 TCRbeta diversity in some patients to surviving recipient T cells and thymic progenitors. Once a year had passed after transplant, T-cell counts and diversity came mostly from newly produced T cells.

TCRbeta library construction was performed incorporating unique molecular identifiers. From the PCR reads, TCRdb called clonotypes with MiXCR, one entry per CDR3 protein. Of more than 85,000 distinct CDR3 sequences in the sample, roughly 7.6% were seen once. The receptor's source is a boy aged 2 to 9 with acute lymphoblastic leukemia, due to receive a stem cell transplant. Source: PBMCs, taken before TCRalphabeta/CD19-depleted stem cell transplant.

CDR3: CASSYIGTTISGANVLTF. For the CDR3, the DNA is TGTGCCAGCAGTTACATTGGGACAACAATTTCTGGGGCCAACGTCCTGACTTTC. The chain employs TRBV6-2 or TRBV6-3 and TRBJ2-6; D is possibly TRBD1 (6 bases). V was clipped by 2 bases and J by 1 base, with 15 bases between them. The CDR3 is 18 residues long. Germline V gene data show CDR1 as MNHEY and CDR2 as SVGEGT.